These 27 T cell receptor beta chains share one sample of origin, sequenced in a study of cytomegalovirus exposure and HLA in healthy donors. The PCR ran on 60 Vbeta and 13 Jbeta primers. Only in-frame clones appear in the TCRdb table, and some are missing; sequencing was by immunoSEQ multiplex PCR. The sample contains 220,000 or so clones, 82% of which appear only once. The specimen sequenced was PBMCs. These receptors originate from a woman in her forties in good health and CMV-seronegative.

This sequence joins TRBV19 and TRBJ2-1, with 10 bases fitting TRBD2. The CDR3 totals 14 residues. The germline V gene has CDR1 LNHDA and CDR2 SQIVND (reference sequence). J was trimmed by 8 bases and V by 8 bases; bases with no gene match: 9. CDR3 protein: CASRLAGVRDEQFF. The CDR3 region has the DNA TGTGCCAGTCGGCTAGCGGGAGTTCGCGATGAGCAGTTCTTC.

V usage is TRBV7-9 and J usage is TRBJ2-7; TRBD2 matches at 8 bases. With V trimmed by 3 bases and J by 5 bases, 9 bases remained unmatched. CDR3 length: 15 amino acids. The germline V gene encodes CDR1 SEHNR and CDR2 FQNEAQ (reference sequence). The CDR3: CASSFRTGGPHEQYF. As DNA, the CDR3 is TGTGCCAGCAGCTTTAGAACGGGAGGGCCCCACGAGCAGTACTTC. Using reference TRBV7-9 and TRBJ2-7 for the parts outside the CDR3, the full variable domain is DTGVSQNPRHKITKRGQNVTFRCDPISEHNRLYWYRQTLGQGPEFLTYFQNEAQLEKSRLLSDRFSAERPKGSFSTLEIQRTEQGDSAMYLCASSFRTGGPHEQYFGPGTRLTVT.

The chain couples TRBV4-1 to TRBJ1-1; D possibly corresponds to TRBD1 (6 bases). V lost 3 bases, J lost 4 bases, and 12 bases lay in between. The CDR3 spans 14 residues. CDR1 and CDR2 from the germline V gene are MGHRA and YSYEKL. In DNA form, the CDR3 reads TGCGCCAGCAGCCATATGGGGGCGGGCACTGAAGCTTTCTTT. Translating gives CASSHMGAGTEAFF.

This chain uses TRBV21-1 with TRBJ2-3; TRBD1 was called by the table and not checked on the DNA. TRBV21-1 is reported as a pseudogene. The CDR3 consists of 19 residues. In DNA, the CDR3 is TGTGCCAGCAGCAAACCCGGGCCTGGGGCCGGAATAAGCACAGATACGCAGTATTTT. Translated: CASSKPGPGAGISTDTQYF.

This sequence joins TRBV5-6 and TRBJ1-4; TRBD1 agrees at 8 bases. Germline assignment: CDR1 SGHDT and CDR2 YYEEEE. The CDR3 totals 14 residues. The V segment lost 7 bases and the J segment 7 bases; nucleotides outside the gene matches: 9. CDR3 nucleotide sequence: TGTGCCAGCCGATCCCGGACAGGGACTGAAAAACTGTTTTTT. Translating it yields CASRSRTGTEKLFF.

The chain employs TRBV10-1 and TRBJ2-7; TRBD2 matches at 11 bases. CDR3 size: 16 residues. Germline values: CDR1 WNHNN, CDR2 SYGVQD (reference sequence). J lost 6 bases, V lost 0 bases, and 7 bases had no gene match. The CDR3, as DNA: TGCGCCAGCAGTGAGTCAACTAGCGGGAGTTGGAGCGAGCAGTACTTC. Its protein product is CASSESTSGSWSEQYF.

The rearrangement links TRBV4-1 to TRBJ2-5; 8 bases are a match to TRBD2. Germline V lookup: CDR1 MGHRA, CDR2 YSYEKL. V shed 1 base and J 5 bases; nucleotides not matched to a gene: 9. The CDR3 sequence is 16 residues long. The CDR3 sequence: CASSQGQRELRETQYF. In DNA, the CDR3 is TGCGCCAGCAGCCAAGGGCAGCGGGAGCTGCGGGAGACCCAGTACTTC.

The CDR3 nucleotides are TGCGCCAGCAGTGAGGTAGTGACAGAGCTCAACAATGAGCAGTTCTTC. It is translated as CASSEVVTELNNEQFF. V is TRBV10-2 and J is TRBJ2-1, with D perhaps TRBD1 (5 bases). V was shortened by 2 bases and J by 5 bases, with 16 bases between the two germline ends. The CDR3 sequence is 16 residues long. Germline CDR1 is WSHSY and CDR2 is SAAADI.

This clone was observed a few times. This chain joins TRBV4-2 and TRBJ2-7; 9 bases fit TRBD2. The length of the CDR3 is 16 residues. V lost 0 bases and J lost 3; bases outside the gene matches: 6. The germline gives CDR1 LGHNA, CDR2 YNFKEQ. The CDR3: CASSQDSGGRLYEQYF. The CDR3 DNA is TGTGCCAGCAGCCAAGATAGCGGGGGAAGACTCTACGAGCAGTACTTC.

The chain couples TRBV2 to TRBJ2-7; a possible D gene is TRBD2 (6 bases). Germline values: CDR1 SNHLY, CDR2 FYNNEI. The CDR3 totals 15 residues. V gave up 5 bases and J gave up 2 bases, with 16 bases separating them. The CDR3 loop reads CASSWDAGGAYEQYF. The CDR3 coding sequence is TGTGCCAGCAGTTGGGACGCCGGAGGGGCCTACGAGCAGTACTTC. Variable domain in full (rest from reference TRBV2 and TRBJ2-7): EPEVTQTPSHQVTQMGQEVILRCVPISNHLYFYWYRQILGQKVEFLVSFYNNEISEKSEIFDDQFSVERPDGSNFTLKIRSTKLEDSAMYFCASSWDAGGAYEQYFGPGTRLTVT.

This chain connects TRBV4-2 to TRBJ2-7; TRBD2 matches 10 bases. The CDR3 totals 19 residues. Trimming cost V 0 bases and J 2 bases; bases outside gene matches: 13. CDR1 is LGHNA, CDR2 YNFKEQ, per germline. The CDR3 spells CASSQDLRLSGRAAYEQYF. The CDR3 DNA follows: TGTGCCAGCAGCCAAGATTTGCGGTTGAGCGGGAGGGCCGCCTACGAGCAGTACTTC.

The V call is TRBV7-9, the J call TRBJ2-1; 11 nucleotides line up with TRBD2. The germline CDR1 and CDR2 sequences are SEHNR and FQNEAQ (reference sequence). CDR3 length: 15 amino acids. Trimming removed 5 bases from V and 8 bases from J; junction bases left unmatched: 8. This chain's CDR3 is CASSVLAGVDYEQFF. CDR3 nucleotide sequence: TGTGCCAGCAGCGTACTAGCGGGAGTCGACTATGAGCAGTTCTTC. Variable domain in full (rest from reference TRBV7-9 and TRBJ2-1): DTGVSQNPRHKITKRGQNVTFRCDPISEHNRLYWYRQTLGQGPEFLTYFQNEAQLEKSRLLSDRFSAERPKGSFSTLEIQRTEQGDSAMYLCASSVLAGVDYEQFFGPGTRLTVL.

This clone was detected once. V and J are TRBV4-1 and TRBJ2-5; a weak D match, TRBD2 (6 bases). The tail of the sequence fits TRBJ2-7 better, so the J call may be wrong. The CDR3 extends over 17 amino acids. Germline assignment: CDR1 MGHRA and CDR2 YSYEKL. The CDR3 nucleotides read TGCGCCAGCAGCCAAGAGTTTGGGGGAGGCCACTCCTACGAGCAGTACTTC. It specifies CASSQEFGGGHSYEQYF.

This chain uses TRBV11-2 with TRBJ1-2, with TRBD1 matching 9 bases. CDR3 size: 15 residues. The J segment lost 0 bases and the V segment lost 3 bases, leaving 2 bases of the junction unmatched. Per the germline V gene, CDR1 is SGHAT and CDR2 is FQNNGV. For the CDR3, the DNA is TGTGCCAGCAGCTTCGGGACAGGGACTAACTATGGCTACACCTTC. Amino acid sequence: CASSFGTGTNYGYTF.

This clone turned up a few times. The chain carries TRBV7-2 and TRBJ2-7; tentatively, D is TRBD2 (6 bases). Per germline, CDR1 SGHTA and CDR2 FQGNSA. The V and J ends lost 5 bases and 3 bases respectively, with 8 bases between them. The CDR3 spans 12 residues. Here the CDR3 reads CASSPGGYEQYF. In DNA, the CDR3 is TGTGCCAGCAGCCCCGGGGGCTACGAGCAGTACTTC.

The chain couples TRBV15 to TRBJ2-4, with a possible D match to TRBD2 (6 bases). Germline values: CDR1 LNHNV, CDR2 YYDKDF (reference sequence). The V end lost 0 bases, the J end lost 6 bases, and 15 bases lay between the germline ends. The CDR3 spans 16 residues. As DNA, the CDR3 is TGTGCCACCAGCAGAGATCGGTGGACCGGGGGAAACATTCAGTACTTC. Translated: CATSRDRWTGGNIQYF.

The CDR3 DNA sequence: TGTGCCAGCAGCTTACTACGGAATGAGCAGTTCTTC. It translates to CASSLLRNEQFF. V and J are TRBV7-9 and TRBJ2-1; the D is unclear. The CDR3 totals 12 residues. Trimming took 2 bases from V and 7 from J, leaving 6 bases between them. CDR1 and CDR2 from the germline V gene are SEHNR and FQNEAQ (reference sequence).

As concerns this clone: This may be a read error: a much more frequent sequence differs by one nucleotide. The same CDR3 also results from other DNA sequences found in this sample. The chain joins TRBV27 to TRBJ2-1; 10 nucleotides agree with TRBD2. This CDR3 contains 15 residues. From germline, CDR1 is MNHEY and CDR2 SMNVEV (reference sequence). CDR3 bases: TGCGCCAGCAGCTTTACTAGCGGGGCTTACAATGAGCAGTTCTTC. Translation gives CASSFTSGAYNEQFF.

This chain uses TRBV27 with TRBJ2-1; D unresolved. This CDR3 has 15 amino acids. Trimming took 6 bases from V and 0 from J, leaving 12 bases between them. Germline V gene sequence: CDR1 MNHEY, CDR2 SMNVEV (reference sequence). CDR3 coding DNA: TGTGCCAGCAGCCACAGCTCGAGCTCCTACAATGAGCAGTTCTTC. Translated, it gives CASSHSSSSYNEQFF.

This clone was detected once. In DNA form, the CDR3 reads TGTGCCAGCAGCTCCGGACAGGGAAGTCGGCACCAAGAGACCCAGTACTTC. Translation gives CASSSGQGSRHQETQYF. This rearrangement joins TRBV7-6 to TRBJ2-5, with TRBD1 matching over 8 bases. Per the germline V gene, CDR1 is SGHVS and CDR2 is FNYEAQ. V gave up 4 bases and J gave up 0 bases; unmatched junction bases: 10. This CDR3 spans 17 amino acids.

V and J are TRBV28 and TRBJ1-5, with TRBD1 as a possible D gene (5 bases). There are 15 residues in the CDR3. Germline V CDR1 and CDR2: MDHEN, SYDVKM. V shed 3 bases and J shed 5 bases, with 14 bases lying between them. The CDR3 region has the DNA TGTGCCAGCAGTTTTTTATCCGGGGGACATCAGCCCCAGCATTTT. Its translation is CASSFLSGGHQPQHF.

The genes are TRBV5-8 and TRBJ1-1; D is uncertain. This CDR3 is 12 amino acids long. Germline V gene lookup returns CDR1 SGHTS and CDR2 YDEGEE. V was trimmed by 1 base and J by 6 bases, leaving 7 bases between them. This CDR3 is CASSLYQSEAFF. The CDR3 DNA reads TGTGCCAGCAGCTTGTATCAGTCTGAAGCTTTCTTT.

The chain joins TRBV7-2 to TRBJ1-5, with a possible D match to TRBD1 (5 bases). In germline, CDR1 is SGHTA, CDR2 FQGNSA. The CDR3 sequence is 15 residues long. Trimming removed 4 bases from V and 4 bases from J, with 14 bases in between. The CDR3, as DNA: TGTGCCAGCAGCTCCCCCGGGGGATCGAATCAGCCCCAGCATTTT. Encoded protein: CASSSPGGSNQPQHF. The whole variable domain, filled in from reference TRBV7-2 and TRBJ1-5, reads GAGVSQSPSNKVTEKGKDVELRCDPISGHTALYWYRQSLGQGLEFLIYFQGNSAPDKSGLPSDRFSAERTGGSVSTLTIQRTQQEDSAVYLCASSSPGGSNQPQHFGDGTRLSIL.

V and J are TRBV27 and TRBJ2-1; 10 bases are a match to TRBD1. Germline V gene lookup returns CDR1 MNHEY and CDR2 SMNVEV (reference sequence). The CDR3 has 15 amino acids. Trimming at V came to 5 bases and at J to 7 bases, leaving 8 bases not matched to a gene. The CDR3 reads CASSPQRTGGNEQFF. The CDR3 coding sequence is TGTGCCAGCAGTCCCCAAAGGACAGGGGGTAATGAGCAGTTCTTC.

This clone was found a few times. V is TRBV2 and J is TRBJ2-2, with 12 bases that match TRBD1. The CDR3 is made up of 16 amino acids. With V trimmed by 8 bases and J by 4 bases, 8 bases remained unmatched. Germline CDR1 SNHLY, CDR2 FYNNEI. DNA for the CDR3: TGTGCCAGCCTAAAGGGACAGGGGGCGGGCACCGGGGAGCTGTTTTTT. It is translated as CASLKGQGAGTGELFF.

The V call is TRBV5-1, the J call TRBJ1-1, with 9 nucleotides matching TRBD1. CDR1 SGHRS and CDR2 YFSETQ come from the germline V gene. The V and J ends lost 4 bases and 5 bases, in that order; junction bases with no gene match: 9. The CDR3 has 15 residues. The CDR3 bases are TGCGCCAGCAGCGCCACAGGGGGCGCCCGGACTGAAGCTTTCTTT. Its translation is CASSATGGARTEAFF.

CDR3 sequence reads: CAISESMSGNEKLFF. DNA for the CDR3: TGTGCCATCAGTGAGTCGATGTCGGGTAATGAAAAACTGTTTTTT. This rearrangement joins TRBV10-3 to TRBJ1-4, with D hard to call. This CDR3 is built from 15 residues. The V and J ends lost 0 bases and 4 bases respectively, with 9 bases between them. The germline V gene encodes CDR1 ENHRY and CDR2 SYGVKD.